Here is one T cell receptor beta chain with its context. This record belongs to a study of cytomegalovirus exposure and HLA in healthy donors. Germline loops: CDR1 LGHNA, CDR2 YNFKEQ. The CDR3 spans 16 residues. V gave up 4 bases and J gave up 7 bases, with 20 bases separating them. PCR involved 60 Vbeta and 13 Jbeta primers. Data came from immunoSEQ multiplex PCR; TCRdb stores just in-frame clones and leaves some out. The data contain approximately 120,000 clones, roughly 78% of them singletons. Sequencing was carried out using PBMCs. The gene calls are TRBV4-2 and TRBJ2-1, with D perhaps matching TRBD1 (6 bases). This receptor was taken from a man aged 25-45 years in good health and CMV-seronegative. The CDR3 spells CASSPDGQGRWNEQFF. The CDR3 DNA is TGTGCCAGCAGCCCAGACGGTCAGGGGCGCTGGAATGAGCAGTTCTTC.